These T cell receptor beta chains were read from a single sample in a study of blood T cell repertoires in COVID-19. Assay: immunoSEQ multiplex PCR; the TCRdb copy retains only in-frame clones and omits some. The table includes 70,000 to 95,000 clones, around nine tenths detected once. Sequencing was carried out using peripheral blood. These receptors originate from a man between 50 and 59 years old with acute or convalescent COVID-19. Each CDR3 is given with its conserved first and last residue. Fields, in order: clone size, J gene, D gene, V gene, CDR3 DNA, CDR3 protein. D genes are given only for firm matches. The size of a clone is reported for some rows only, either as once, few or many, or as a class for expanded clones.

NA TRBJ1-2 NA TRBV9 TGTGCCAGCAGCGCCCAACAGGGAATTGGCTACACCTTC CASSAQQGIGYTF
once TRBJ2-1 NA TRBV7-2 TGTGCCAGCAGCTCGCGAACCGAGCAGTTCTTC CASSSRTEQFF
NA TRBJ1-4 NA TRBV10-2 TGCGCCAGCACGGATCAGGGTAGGGGAAAACTGTTTTTT CASTDQGRGKLFF
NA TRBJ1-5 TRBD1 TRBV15 TGTGCCACCAGCCTACAGGGGACAAATCAGCCCCAGCATTTT CATSLQGTNQPQHF
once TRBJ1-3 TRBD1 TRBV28 TGTGCCAGCATTGGGGACAGGCTTATCTCTGGAAACACCATATATTTT CASIGDRLISGNTIYF
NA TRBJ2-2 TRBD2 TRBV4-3 TGCGCCAGCAGCCAATCCGGACTAGCGGCTGCGAACACCGGGGAGCTGTTTTTT CASSQSGLAAANTGELFF
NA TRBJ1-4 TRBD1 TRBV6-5 TGTGCCAGCCAAAGGGACAGCCATGAAAAACTGTTTTTT CASQRDSHEKLFF
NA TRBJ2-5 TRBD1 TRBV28 TGTGCCAGCCCACCTACGGGACAGGGGGGGGGAGAGACCCAGTACTTC CASPPTGQGGGETQYF
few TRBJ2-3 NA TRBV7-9 TGTGCCAGCAGCTCCCCTCAGACAGATACGCAGTATTTT CASSSPQTDTQYF
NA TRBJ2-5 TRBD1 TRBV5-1 TGCGCCAGCAGCTTGGACAGGGGGATTCAAGAGACCCAGTACTTC CASSLDRGIQETQYF
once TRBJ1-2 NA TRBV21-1 TGTGCCAGCAGATCCGGGACAGGGTTCCCCCCTCGCTATGGCTACACCTTC CASRSGTGFPPRYGYTF
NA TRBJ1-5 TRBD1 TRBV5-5 TGTGCCAGCAGCTTAAGGGACAGGGACAGTCAGCCCCAGCATTTT CASSLRDRDSQPQHF
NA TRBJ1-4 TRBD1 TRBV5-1 TGCGCCAGCGGTGTCAGGGGGCTGGGTGAAAAACTGTTTTTT CASGVRGLGEKLFF
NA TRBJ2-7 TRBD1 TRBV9 TGTGCCAGCAGCGTTCGGACAGGGGATTTCGAGCAGTACTTC CASSVRTGDFEQYF
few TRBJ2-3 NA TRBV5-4 TGTGCCAGCAGCTTTTCTACAGATACGCAGTATTTT CASSFSTDTQYF
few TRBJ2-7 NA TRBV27 TGTGCCAGCAGTTTTGATAGCGGAACCTCCTTAGGGGAGCAGTACTTC CASSFDSGTSLGEQYF
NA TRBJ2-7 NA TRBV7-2 TGTGCCAGCAGCTTAACGAACGGGGCCTACGAGCAGTACTTC CASSLTNGAYEQYF
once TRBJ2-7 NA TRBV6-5 TGTGCCAGCAGCGAGGGGGGGGGCCAGTACTTC CASSEGGGQYF
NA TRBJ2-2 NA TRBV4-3 TGCGCCAGCAGCCAACCACAGGGTTGGATGGGCACCGGGGAGCTGTTTTTT CASSQPQGWMGTGELFF
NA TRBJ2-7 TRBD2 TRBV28 TGTGCCAGCGGAAGCGGGAATTCCTACGAGCAGTACTTC CASGSGNSYEQYF
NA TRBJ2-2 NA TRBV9 TGTGCCAGCAGCGTAGGACAGACGAACACCGGGGAGCTGTTTTTT CASSVGQTNTGELFF
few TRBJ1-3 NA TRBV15 TGTGCCACCAGCAGACCCCGGGACACCATAAACACCATATATTTT CATSRPRDTINTIYF
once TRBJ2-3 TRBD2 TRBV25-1 TGTGCCAGCAGTGAAGGGGGAGGGATGCTCACAGATACGCAGTATTTT CASSEGGGMLTDTQYF
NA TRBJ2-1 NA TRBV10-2 TGCGCCAGCAGTGAGACCTCGGCGGGTGAGCAGTTCTTC CASSETSAGEQFF
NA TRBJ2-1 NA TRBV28 TGTGCCAGCAGTTCCCGCAGGGGGAGGAATGAGCAGTTCTTC CASSSRRGRNEQFF
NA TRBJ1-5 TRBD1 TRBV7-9 TGTGCCAGCAGCTTTACAGGGGCGGTTGGTCAGCCCCAGCATTTT CASSFTGAVGQPQHF
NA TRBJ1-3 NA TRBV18 TGTGCCAGCTCACCGGGCGGGGATGGCGGAAACACCATATATTTT CASSPGGDGGNTIYF
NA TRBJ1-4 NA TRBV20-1 TGCAGTGCTAGTTGGAGGGCTAATGAAAAACTGTTTTTT CSASWRANEKLFF
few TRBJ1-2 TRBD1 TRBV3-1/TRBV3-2 TGTGCCAGCAGCCAAGTTCGGACAGGAGGCTACACCTTC CASSQVRTGGYTF
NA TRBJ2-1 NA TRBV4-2 TGTGCCAGCAGCCCGACTAGATACCCCTACAATGAGCAGTTCTTC CASSPTRYPYNEQFF
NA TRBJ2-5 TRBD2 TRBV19 TGTGCCAGTAGCCAGCGGGTAGCGGGAGTCCAAGAGACCCAGTACTTC CASSQRVAGVQETQYF
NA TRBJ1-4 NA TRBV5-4 TGTGCCAGCAGCATAAGGGGGATAGAAAAACTGTTTTTT CASSIRGIEKLFF
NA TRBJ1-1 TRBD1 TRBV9 TGTGCCAGCAGCGCAGGGGGCGCAGGGTCTGAAGCTTTCTTT CASSAGGAGSEAFF
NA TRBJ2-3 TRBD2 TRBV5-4 TGTGCCAGCAGCCCACGGACTAGCGGAGATACGCAGTATTTT CASSPRTSGDTQYF
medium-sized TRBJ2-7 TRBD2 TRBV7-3 TGTGCCAGCAGCTCCATAGCGGGGGTACAAGAGCAGTACTTC CASSSIAGVQEQYF
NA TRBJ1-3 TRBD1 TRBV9 TGTGCCAGCAGCTACTCAGGGGGATCTGGAAACACCATATATTTT CASSYSGGSGNTIYF
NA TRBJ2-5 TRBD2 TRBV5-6 TGTGCCAGCAGTCGGGGAGCGGGGAACCAAGAGACCCAGTACTTC CASSRGAGNQETQYF
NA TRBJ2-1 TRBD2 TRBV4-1 TGCGCCAGCAGCCAGTTCGGGGGGGGCCACAATGAGCAGTTCTTC CASSQFGGGHNEQFF
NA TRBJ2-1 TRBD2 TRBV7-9 TGTGCCAGCAGCTCCGGACTAGCGGGCACTGAGCAGTTCTTC CASSSGLAGTEQFF
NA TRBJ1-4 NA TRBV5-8 TGTGCCAGCAGCTTGTGGACAGAAGCTAATGAAAAACTGTTTTTT CASSLWTEANEKLFF
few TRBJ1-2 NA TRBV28 TGTGCCAGCAGCCGACTAACAGGGTTCGGTGGCTACACCTTC CASSRLTGFGGYTF